This T cell receptor beta chain stems from a study of cytomegalovirus exposure and HLA in healthy donors. PCR amplification relied on 60 Vbeta primers (plus 13 Jbeta primers). Method: immunoSEQ multiplex PCR; TCRdb's copy keeps in-frame clones and lacks some. The data contain about 69,000 clones, roughly four fifths of them singletons. Deletions cut 4 bases from V and 8 bases from J, with 14 bases between. This CDR3 has 13 amino acids. Germline CDR1 is MNHEY and CDR2 is SVGAGI. The sequencing sample was made of PBMCs. The chain couples TRBV6-5 to TRBJ1-1; D might be TRBD1 (6 bases). The TCR comes from a woman in her thirties in good health and CMV-seropositive. DNA of the CDR3: TGTGCCAGCAGTTCCCGTCTTCAGGGGGAAGCTTTCTTT. Residues: CASSSRLQGEAFF.